Given below is one TCR beta chain in context. CDR3 length equals 17 residues. Trimming cost V 1 base and J 2 bases, with 17 bases left between them. CDR1 is SGHTA and CDR2 is FQGNSA in the germline V gene. The data were obtained in a study of shared clonotypes between healthy human individuals. The data were produced by immunoSEQ multiplex PCR, yet TCRdb's version contains in-frame clones alone and is incomplete. Of over a million clones in the sample, around 98.5% are singletons; the top ten hold under 0.45%. The receptor was isolated from a man aged 30 to 45 in good health. The genes are TRBV7-2 and TRBJ2-5; D possibly corresponds to TRBD2 (6 bases). The sample comprised naive CD4+ T cells sorted from blood. This sample's subset: CD45RA+ positively selected. In nucleotides, the CDR3 is TGTGCCAGCAGCTTAGTTTTCTGGGACTCTCTACAAGAGACCCAGTACTTC. Protein product: CASSLVFWDSLQETQYF.